This T cell receptor (beta chain) was sequenced for a study of T cell repertoires in cytomegalovirus infection. Whole-study results and caveats: HLA-C-restricted CMV-specific TCR beta clonotypes were dominant in the ex vivo response.

From the reads, TCRdb called clonotypes with MiXCR, one entry per CDR3 protein. The sample contains a few hundred thousand distinct CDR3 sequences, around 18% of which appear only once. V dropped 8 bases and J dropped 8; count of bases not matched to a gene: 11. There are 13 residues in the CDR3. Per the germline V gene, CDR1 is SNHLY and CDR2 is FYNNEI. This clonotype was counted between two and nine times. Its antigen is unknown. Sample: PBMCs. The clonotype was recovered from a human donor in good health (CMV status not recorded). Some clones in this sample may be carry-over from other donors' samples. This chain connects TRBV2 to TRBJ1-2; 7 bases line up with TRBD1. Written as DNA, the CDR3 is TGTGCCAGCTGTCCGGGACAGAGAGACGGCTACACCTTC. This codes for CASCPGQRDGYTF.